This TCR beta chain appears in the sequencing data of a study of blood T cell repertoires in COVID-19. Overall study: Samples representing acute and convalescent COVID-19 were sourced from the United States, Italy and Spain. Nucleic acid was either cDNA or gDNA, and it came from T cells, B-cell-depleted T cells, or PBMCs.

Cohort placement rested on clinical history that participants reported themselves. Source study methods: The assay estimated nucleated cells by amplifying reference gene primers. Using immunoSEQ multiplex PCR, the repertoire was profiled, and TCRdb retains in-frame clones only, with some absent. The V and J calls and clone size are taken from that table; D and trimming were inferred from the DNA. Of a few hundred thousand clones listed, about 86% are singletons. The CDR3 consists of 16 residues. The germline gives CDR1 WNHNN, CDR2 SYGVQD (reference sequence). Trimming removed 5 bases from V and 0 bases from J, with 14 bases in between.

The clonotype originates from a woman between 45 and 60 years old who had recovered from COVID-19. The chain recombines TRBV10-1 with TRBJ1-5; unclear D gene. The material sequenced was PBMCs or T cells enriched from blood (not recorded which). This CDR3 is CASSNRTDYSNQPQHF. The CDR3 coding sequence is TGCGCCAGCAGTAACCGGACGGACTATAGCAATCAGCCCCAGCATTTT.